The entry below gives a single T cell receptor (beta chain) sequence along with its context. This entry comes from a study of OX40 agonist ivuxolimab in advanced cancers. Study context: Patients receiving dose escalation had hepatocellular carcinoma, melanoma, renal cell or head and neck cancer.

From germline, CDR1 is SGHVS and CDR2 FNYEAQ. With V trimmed by 1 base and J by 1 base, 10 bases remained unmatched. The length of the CDR3 is 18 residues. Repertoires were generated with immunoSEQ multiplex PCR, while TCRdb's copy carries only in-frame clones and drops some. The data hold approximately 97,000 clones, with around 85% observed a single time. The chain joins TRBV7-6 to TRBJ2-1; 7 nucleotides line up with TRBD2. Here the sequenced sample was CD4+ or CD8+ T cells sorted from blood, taken in a trial of the OX40 agonist ivuxolimab. The sequence was collected from an adult with an advanced solid tumor such as melanoma, head and neck, liver or kidney cancer. Here the CDR3 DNA reads TGTGCCAGCAGCTTAGAAGGTGGCGGGAGCGGATCCTACAATGAGCAGTTCTTC. It codes for CASSLEGGGSGSYNEQFF.